There are many counts of the clone carrying this T cell receptor beta chain. This entry is derived from a study of T-cell memory formation after mild COVID-19. TCRdb analysed the 5' RACE reads with MiXCR anew, one entry per CDR3 protein. Of just over 200,000 distinct CDR3 sequences listed, roughly 10% are singletons. The trim removed 1 base at V and 4 bases at J, leaving 0 bases unmatched. This CDR3 spans 15 amino acids. Germline assignment: CDR1 SGHVS and CDR2 FQNEAQ. The chain has TRBV7-8 and TRBJ2-2; 10 bases line up with TRBD1. This clonotype was sampled from a man between 18 and 29 years old who had mild COVID-19 (a few samples of this study predate the infection). Cell type and time point are not known. The sequenced sample was PBMCs or a T cell subset sorted from them (not recorded which). The CDR3 DNA is TGTGCCAGCAGCTTAGGGGACAGGGGCACCGGGGAGCTGTTTTTT. Its translation is CASSLGDRGTGELFF.